This TCR beta chain emerged from a study of PD-1 blockade in classical Hodgkin lymphoma. Of note for this clone: What it recognizes is unknown.

Assay: immunoSEQ multiplex PCR; the TCRdb copy retains only in-frame clones and omits some. The sample shows 8,500 to 13,000 clones, 70% to 75% of them seen only once. Overall study results and limits: Patients who initiated nivolumab within 1 year of ASCT were excluded. Newly diagnosed patients and complete responders had comparable diversity at baseline. While CD8+ TCR diversity did not rise significantly by C4D1, CD4+ TCR diversity did.

The germline V and J ends were trimmed by 4 bases and 4 bases, with 14 bases remaining between them. This CDR3 has 14 amino acids. Germline V gene data show CDR1 as SGDLS and CDR2 as YYNGEE. Time point denoted: cycle 4 day 1 (C4D1), after more than 5 weeks of nivolumab. All patients relapsed after autologous stem cell transplantation, and brentuximab vedotin exposure varied. Researchers used magnetic negative selection to pull out pure CD4+ T cells from thawed PBMCs. Best responses included complete response and partial response; otherwise, the best response was progressive disease. The genes are TRBV9 and TRBJ1-2, with a weak D call TRBD1 (6 bases). The clonotype was recovered from a human donor with classical Hodgkin lymphoma. Here the sequenced sample was CD4+ T cells from blood, taken before the fourth cycle of nivolumab. CDR3 sequence reads: CASSPRTVGYGYTF. As DNA, the CDR3 is TGTGCCAGCAGCCCTAGGACAGTCGGCTATGGCTACACCTTC.